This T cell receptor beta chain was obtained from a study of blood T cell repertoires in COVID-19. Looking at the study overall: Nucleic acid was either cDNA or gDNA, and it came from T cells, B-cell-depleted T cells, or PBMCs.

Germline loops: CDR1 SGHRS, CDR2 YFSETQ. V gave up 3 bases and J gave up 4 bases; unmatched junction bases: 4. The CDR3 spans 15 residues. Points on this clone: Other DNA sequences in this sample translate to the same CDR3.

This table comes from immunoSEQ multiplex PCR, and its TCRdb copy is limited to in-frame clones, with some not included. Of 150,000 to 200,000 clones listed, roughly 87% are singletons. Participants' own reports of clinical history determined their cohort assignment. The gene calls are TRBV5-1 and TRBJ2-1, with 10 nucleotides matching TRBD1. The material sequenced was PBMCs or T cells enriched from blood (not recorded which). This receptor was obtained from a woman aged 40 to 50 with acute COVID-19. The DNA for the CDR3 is TGCGCCAGCAGCTCGCCGGACAGGGGGTACAATGAGCAGTTCTTC. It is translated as CASSSPDRGYNEQFF.